One T cell receptor beta chain is described in this entry. This record comes from a study of blood T cell repertoires in COVID-19. Study at large: The cDNA or gDNA used as material had been derived from T cells, B-cell-depleted T cells, or PBMCs.

Produced via immunoSEQ multiplex PCR; TCRdb's table is partial and in-frame only. Of 20,000 to 25,000 clones in the sample, 75% to 90% were seen once. This CDR3 is 16 amino acids long. V lost 5 bases to trimming and J lost 4 bases; unmatched junction nucleotides: 12. The V gene's germline CDR1 is LNHDA and CDR2 SQIVND (reference sequence). This chain uses TRBV19 with TRBJ1-1; 8 nucleotides line up with TRBD1. The TCR comes from an older woman with active COVID-19. The source material was peripheral blood. CDR3 amino acids: CASSLLRGQGGTEAFF. CDR3 DNA: TGTGCCAGTAGTCTCCTTAGAGGACAGGGTGGCACTGAAGCTTTCTTT.